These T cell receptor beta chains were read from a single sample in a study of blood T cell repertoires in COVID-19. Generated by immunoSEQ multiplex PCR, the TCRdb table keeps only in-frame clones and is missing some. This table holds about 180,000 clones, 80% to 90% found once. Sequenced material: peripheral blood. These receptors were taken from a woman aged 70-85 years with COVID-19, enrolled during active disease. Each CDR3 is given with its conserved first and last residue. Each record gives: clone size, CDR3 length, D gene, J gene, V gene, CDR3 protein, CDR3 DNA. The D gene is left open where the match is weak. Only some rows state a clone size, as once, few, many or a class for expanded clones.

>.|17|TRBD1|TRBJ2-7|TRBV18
CASSLLQGAQTSYEQYF
TGTGCCAGCTCCTTGCTACAGGGGGCCCAAACCTCTTACGAGCAGTACTTC
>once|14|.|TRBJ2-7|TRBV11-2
CASSLTGSFYEQYF
TGTGCCAGCAGCTTAACGGGGTCATTCTACGAGCAGTACTTC
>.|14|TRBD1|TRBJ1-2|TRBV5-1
CASSKGQGGYGYTF
TGCGCCAGCAGCAAGGGACAGGGAGGCTATGGCTACACCTTC
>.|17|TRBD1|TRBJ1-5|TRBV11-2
CASSLGQGVHSNQPQHF
TGTGCCAGCAGCTTAGGACAGGGGGTCCATAGCAATCAGCCCCAGCATTTT
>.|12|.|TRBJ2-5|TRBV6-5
CASTTGKETQYF
TGTGCCAGCACTACAGGAAAAGAGACCCAGTACTTC
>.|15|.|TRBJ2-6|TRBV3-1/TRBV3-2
CASSQGGSGANVLTF
TGTGCCAGCAGCCAGGGGGGCTCTGGGGCCAACGTCCTGACTTTC
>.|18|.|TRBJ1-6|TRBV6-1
CASSEEGGPRGGYSPLHF
TGTGCCAGCAGTGAAGAGGGTGGGCCTCGAGGAGGCTATTCACCCCTCCACTTT
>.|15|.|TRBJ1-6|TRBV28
CASSLPTGRYSPLHF
TGTGCCAGCAGTTTACCTACAGGGCGGTACTCACCCCTCCACTTT
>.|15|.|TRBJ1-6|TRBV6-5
CASSSRQVRNSPLHF
TGTGCCAGCAGTTCAAGACAGGTTCGGAATTCACCCCTCCACTTT
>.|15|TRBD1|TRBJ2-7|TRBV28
CASSSAGTGINRQYF
TGTGCCAGCAGTTCCGCCGGGACAGGAATCAATCGGCAGTACTTC
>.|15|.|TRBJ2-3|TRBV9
CASGFRRDNTDTQYF
TGTGCCAGCGGGTTTCGGCGGGATAACACAGATACGCAGTATTTT
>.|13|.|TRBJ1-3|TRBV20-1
CSASFSSGNTIYF
TGCAGTGCTAGTTTCAGCTCTGGAAACACCATATATTTT
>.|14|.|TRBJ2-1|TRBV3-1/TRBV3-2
CASSHGDGENEQFF
TGTGCCAGCAGCCACGGGGATGGGGAGAATGAGCAGTTCTTC
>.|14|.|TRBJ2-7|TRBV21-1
CASSRGGTLYEQYF
TGTGCCAGCAGCAGGGGGGGGACACTCTACGAGCAGTACTTC
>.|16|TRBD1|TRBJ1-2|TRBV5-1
CASSSGTGASLYGYTF
TGCGCCAGCAGCTCCGGGACAGGGGCTTCCCTTTATGGCTACACCTTC
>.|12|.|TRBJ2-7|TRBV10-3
CAISLDSYEQYF
TGTGCCATCAGTTTGGACAGCTACGAGCAGTACTTC
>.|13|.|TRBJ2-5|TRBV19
CASSLWQKETQYF
TGTGCCAGTAGTCTTTGGCAGAAAGAGACCCAGTACTTC
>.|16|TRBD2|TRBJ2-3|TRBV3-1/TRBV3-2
CASSQGTSGRTDTQYF
TGTGCCAGCAGCCAAGGGACTAGCGGGAGGACAGATACGCAGTATTTT
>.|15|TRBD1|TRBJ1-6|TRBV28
CASRRGTGYNSPLHF
TGTGCCAGCAGAAGAGGGACAGGATATAATTCACCCCTCCACTTT
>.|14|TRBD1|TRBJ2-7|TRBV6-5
CATKTGTGSDEQYF
TGTGCCACCAAGACCGGGACAGGGTCCGACGAGCAGTACTTC
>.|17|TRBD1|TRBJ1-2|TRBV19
CASSTRTGGFIYYGYTF
TGTGCCAGTAGTACCCGGACAGGGGGCTTCATCTACTATGGCTACACCTTC
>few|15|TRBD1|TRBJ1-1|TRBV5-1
CASRGTGVMNTEAFF
TGCGCCAGCAGGGGGACAGGGGTAATGAACACTGAAGCTTTCTTT
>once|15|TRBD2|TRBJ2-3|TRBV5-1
CASSLPSGSTDTQYF
TGCGCCAGCAGCTTGCCTAGCGGAAGCACAGATACGCAGTATTTT
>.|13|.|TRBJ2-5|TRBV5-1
CASRRGWGETQYF
TGCGCCAGCAGAAGGGGGTGGGGAGAGACCCAGTACTTC
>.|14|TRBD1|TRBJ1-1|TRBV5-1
CASSWRQGYTEAFF
TGCGCCAGCAGCTGGAGACAGGGGTACACTGAAGCTTTCTTT
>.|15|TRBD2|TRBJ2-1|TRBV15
CATSTLAGPYNEQFF
TGTGCCACCAGCACACTAGCGGGGCCCTACAATGAGCAGTTCTTC
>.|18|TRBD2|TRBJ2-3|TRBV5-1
CASSPGLAGSTFTDTQYF
TGCGCCAGCAGCCCCGGACTAGCGGGGAGCACTTTCACAGATACGCAGTATTTT
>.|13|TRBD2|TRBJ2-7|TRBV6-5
CASKAGFNYEQYF
TGTGCCAGCAAAGCGGGATTCAACTACGAGCAGTACTTC
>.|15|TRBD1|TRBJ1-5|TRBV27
CASSYRTGGDQPQHF
TGTGCCAGCAGTTATCGGACAGGGGGCGATCAGCCCCAGCATTTT
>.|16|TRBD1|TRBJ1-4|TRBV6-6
CASSYEGQGANEKLFF
TGTGCCAGCAGTTACGAGGGACAGGGGGCTAATGAAAAACTGTTTTTT
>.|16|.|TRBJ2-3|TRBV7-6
CASSSVNYLMRDTQYF
TGTGCCAGCAGCTCCGTTAATTATCTCATGCGAGATACGCAGTATTTT
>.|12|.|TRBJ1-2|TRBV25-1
CASSEGSGGYTF
TGTGCCAGCAGTGAGGGAAGCGGTGGCTACACCTTC
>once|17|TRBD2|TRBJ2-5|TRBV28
CASSLWGGTSGRETQYF
TGTGCCAGCAGTTTATGGGGCGGGACTAGCGGGAGAGAGACCCAGTACTTC
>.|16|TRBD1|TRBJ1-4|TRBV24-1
CATSDSGQGVDEKLFF
TGTGCCACCAGTGATTCCGGACAGGGGGTGGATGAAAAACTGTTTTTT
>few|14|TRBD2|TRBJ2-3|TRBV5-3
CARSGGTTTDTQYF
TGTGCCAGAAGCGGGGGGACTACCACAGATACGCAGTATTTT
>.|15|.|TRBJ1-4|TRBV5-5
CASSLGPGTIEKLFF
TGTGCCAGCAGCTTGGGGCCAGGTACAATTGAAAAACTGTTTTTT
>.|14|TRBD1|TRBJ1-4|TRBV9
CASSRTGGEEKLFF
TGTGCCAGCAGTCGAACAGGGGGGGAAGAAAAACTGTTTTTT
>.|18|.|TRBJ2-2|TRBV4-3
CASSQEPARRSNTGELFF
TGCGCCAGCAGCCAAGAGCCGGCTAGACGCTCGAACACCGGGGAGCTGTTTTTT
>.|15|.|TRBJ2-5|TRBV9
CASSPVGGELETQYF
TGTGCCAGCAGCCCAGTAGGAGGGGAGTTGGAGACCCAGTACTTC
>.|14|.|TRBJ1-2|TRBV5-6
CASSLDRDNYGYTF
TGTGCCAGCAGCTTGGATCGGGATAACTATGGCTACACCTTC
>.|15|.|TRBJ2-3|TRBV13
CASSMIGGRTDTQYF
TGTGCCAGCAGCATGATAGGGGGACGCACAGATACGCAGTATTTT